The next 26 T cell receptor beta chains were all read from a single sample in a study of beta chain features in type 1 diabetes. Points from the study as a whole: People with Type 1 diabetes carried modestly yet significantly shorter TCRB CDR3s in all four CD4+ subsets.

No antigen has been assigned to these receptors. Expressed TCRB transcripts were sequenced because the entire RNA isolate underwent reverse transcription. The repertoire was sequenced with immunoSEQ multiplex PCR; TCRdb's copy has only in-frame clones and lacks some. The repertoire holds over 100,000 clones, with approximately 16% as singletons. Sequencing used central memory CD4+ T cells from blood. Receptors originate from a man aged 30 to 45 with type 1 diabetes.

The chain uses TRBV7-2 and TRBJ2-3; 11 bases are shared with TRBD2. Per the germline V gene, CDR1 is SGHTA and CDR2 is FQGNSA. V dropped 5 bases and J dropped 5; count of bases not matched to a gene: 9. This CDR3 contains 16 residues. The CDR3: CASSTVAGGDGDTQYF. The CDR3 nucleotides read TGTGCCAGCAGCACGGTAGCGGGGGGGGACGGAGATACGCAGTATTTT.

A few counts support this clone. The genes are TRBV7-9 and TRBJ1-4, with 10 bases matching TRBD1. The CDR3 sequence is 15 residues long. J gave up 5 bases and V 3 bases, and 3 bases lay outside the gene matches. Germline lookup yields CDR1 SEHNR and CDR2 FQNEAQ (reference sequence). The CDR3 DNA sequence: TGTGCCAGCAGCTTGTTGACAGGGGGCAATGAAAAACTGTTTTTT. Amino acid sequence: CASSLLTGGNEKLFF.

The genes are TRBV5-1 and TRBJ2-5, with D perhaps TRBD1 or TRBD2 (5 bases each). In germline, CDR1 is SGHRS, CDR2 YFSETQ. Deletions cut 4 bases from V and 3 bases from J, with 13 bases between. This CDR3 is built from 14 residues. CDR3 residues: CASSPTGTEETQYF. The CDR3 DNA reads TGCGCCAGCAGCCCCACCGGGACGGAAGAGACCCAGTACTTC.

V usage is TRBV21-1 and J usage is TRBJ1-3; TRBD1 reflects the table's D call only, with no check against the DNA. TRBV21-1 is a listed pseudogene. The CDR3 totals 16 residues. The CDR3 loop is CARLWDRKFSGNTIYF. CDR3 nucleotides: TGTGCCAGACTTTGGGACAGGAAATTCTCTGGAAACACCATATATTTT.

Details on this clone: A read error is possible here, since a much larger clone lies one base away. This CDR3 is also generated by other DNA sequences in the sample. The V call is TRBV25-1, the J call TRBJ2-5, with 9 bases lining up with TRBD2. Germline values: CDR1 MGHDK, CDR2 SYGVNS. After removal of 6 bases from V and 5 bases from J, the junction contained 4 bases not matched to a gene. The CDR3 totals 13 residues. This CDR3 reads CASRGGTSETQYF. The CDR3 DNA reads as TGTGCCAGCAGGGGGGGGACTAGCGAGACCCAGTACTTC.

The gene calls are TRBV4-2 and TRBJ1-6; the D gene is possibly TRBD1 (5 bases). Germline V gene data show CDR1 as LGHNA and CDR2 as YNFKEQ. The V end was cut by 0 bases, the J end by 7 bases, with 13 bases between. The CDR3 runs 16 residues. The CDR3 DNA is TGTGCCAGCAGCCAAGACCCGGGGGTAGAGAATTCACCCCTCCACTTT. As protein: CASSQDPGVENSPLHF.

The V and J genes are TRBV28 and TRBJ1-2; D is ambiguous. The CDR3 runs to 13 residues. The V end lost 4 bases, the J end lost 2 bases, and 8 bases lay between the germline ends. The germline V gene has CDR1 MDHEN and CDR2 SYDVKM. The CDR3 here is CASSSPDNYGYTF. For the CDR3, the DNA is TGTGCCAGCAGTTCCCCAGACAACTATGGCTACACCTTC.

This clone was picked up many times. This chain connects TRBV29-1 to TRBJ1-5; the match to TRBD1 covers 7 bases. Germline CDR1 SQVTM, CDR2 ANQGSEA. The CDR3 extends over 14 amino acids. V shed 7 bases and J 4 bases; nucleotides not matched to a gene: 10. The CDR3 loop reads CSARDSDINQPQHF. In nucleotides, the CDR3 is TGCAGCGCTAGGGACAGCGATATTAATCAGCCCCAGCATTTT.

The CDR3 sequence is CASSFRLGDNSPLHF. CDR3 DNA: TGTGCCAGCAGCTTCCGGCTCGGCGATAATTCACCCCTCCACTTT. The chain joins TRBV5-6 to TRBJ1-6; D is unresolved. The CDR3 is 15 residues long. CDR1 and CDR2 from the germline V gene are SGHDT and YYEEEE. The V gene lost 2 bases and the J gene lost 5 bases, with 11 bases spanning the gap.

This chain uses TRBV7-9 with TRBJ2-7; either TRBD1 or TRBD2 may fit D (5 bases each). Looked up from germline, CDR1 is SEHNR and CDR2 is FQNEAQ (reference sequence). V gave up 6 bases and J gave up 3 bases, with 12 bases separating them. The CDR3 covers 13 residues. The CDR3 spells CASSRDGGYEQYF. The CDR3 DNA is TGTGCCAGCAGTCGGGACGGTGGCTACGAGCAGTACTTC.

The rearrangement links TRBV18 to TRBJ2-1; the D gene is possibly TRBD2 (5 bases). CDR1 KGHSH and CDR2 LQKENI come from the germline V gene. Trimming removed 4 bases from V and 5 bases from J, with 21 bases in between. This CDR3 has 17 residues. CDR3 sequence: CASSLRETPSRHNEQFF. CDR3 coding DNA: TGTGCCAGCTCACTTAGGGAGACACCCTCCCGGCACAATGAGCAGTTCTTC.

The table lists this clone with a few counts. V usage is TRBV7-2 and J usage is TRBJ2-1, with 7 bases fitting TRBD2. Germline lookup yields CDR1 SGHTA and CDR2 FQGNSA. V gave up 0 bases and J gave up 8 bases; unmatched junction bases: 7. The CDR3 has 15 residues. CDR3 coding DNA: TGTGCCAGCAGCTTAGCGGGGTGGGAGGGCGATGAGCAGTTCTTC. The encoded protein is CASSLAGWEGDEQFF.

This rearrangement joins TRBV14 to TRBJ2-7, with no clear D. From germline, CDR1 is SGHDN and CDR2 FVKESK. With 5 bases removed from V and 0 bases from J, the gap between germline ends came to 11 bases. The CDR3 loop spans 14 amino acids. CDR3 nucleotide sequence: TGTGCCAGCAGCAGTACCTTGAGCTCCTACGAGCAGTACTTC. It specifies CASSSTLSSYEQYF.

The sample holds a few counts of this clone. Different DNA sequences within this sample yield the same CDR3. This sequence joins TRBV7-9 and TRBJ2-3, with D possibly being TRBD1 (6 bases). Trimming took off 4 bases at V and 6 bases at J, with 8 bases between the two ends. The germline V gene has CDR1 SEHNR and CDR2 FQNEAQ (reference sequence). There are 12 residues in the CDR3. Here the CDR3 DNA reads TGTGCCAGCAGCTCTCAGGGGGATACGCAGTATTTT. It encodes CASSSQGDTQYF.

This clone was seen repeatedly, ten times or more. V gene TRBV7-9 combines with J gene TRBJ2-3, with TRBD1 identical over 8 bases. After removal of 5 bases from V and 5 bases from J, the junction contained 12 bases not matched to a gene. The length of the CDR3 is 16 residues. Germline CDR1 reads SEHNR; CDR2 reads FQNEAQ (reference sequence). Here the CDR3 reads CASSLSRTGIIDTQYF. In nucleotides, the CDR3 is TGTGCCAGCAGCCTGAGTCGGACAGGGATAATAGATACGCAGTATTTT.

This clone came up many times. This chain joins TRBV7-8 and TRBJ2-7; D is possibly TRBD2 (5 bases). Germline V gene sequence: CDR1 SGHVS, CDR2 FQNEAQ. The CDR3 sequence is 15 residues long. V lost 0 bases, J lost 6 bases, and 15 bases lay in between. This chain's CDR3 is CASSLALMRVREQYF. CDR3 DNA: TGTGCCAGCAGCTTAGCGTTGATGAGGGTTCGCGAGCAGTACTTC.

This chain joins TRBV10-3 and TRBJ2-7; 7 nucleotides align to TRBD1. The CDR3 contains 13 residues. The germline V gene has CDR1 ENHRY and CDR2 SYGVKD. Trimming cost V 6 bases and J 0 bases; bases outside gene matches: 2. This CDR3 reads CAISGDSSYEQYF. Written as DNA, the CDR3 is TGTGCCATCAGCGGGGACAGCTCCTACGAGCAGTACTTC.

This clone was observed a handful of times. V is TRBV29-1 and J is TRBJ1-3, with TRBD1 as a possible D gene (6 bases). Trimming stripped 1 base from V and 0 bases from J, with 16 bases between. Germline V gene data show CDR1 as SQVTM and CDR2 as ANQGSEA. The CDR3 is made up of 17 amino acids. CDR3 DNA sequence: TGCAGCGTTGAAGGCCTCCGGACAGATCACTCTGGAAACACCATATATTTT. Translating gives CSVEGLRTDHSGNTIYF.

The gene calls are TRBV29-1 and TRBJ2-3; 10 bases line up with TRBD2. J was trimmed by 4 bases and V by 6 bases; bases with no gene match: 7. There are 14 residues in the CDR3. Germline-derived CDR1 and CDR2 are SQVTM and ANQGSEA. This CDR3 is CSVLWSGGADTQYF. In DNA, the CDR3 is TGCAGCGTCCTTTGGAGCGGGGGGGCAGATACGCAGTATTTT.

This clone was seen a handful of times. This chain's CDR3 is CASSSGVGEGAFF. The CDR3 nucleotides read TGTGCCAGCAGCTCCGGGGTGGGGGAAGGAGCTTTCTTT. The gene calls are TRBV7-9 and TRBJ1-1; TRBD1 is a possible D gene (5 bases). Germline assignment: CDR1 SEHNR and CDR2 FQNEAQ (reference sequence). Trimming shortened V by 4 bases and J by 10 bases, and 16 bases separated the two germline ends. CDR3 size: 13 residues.

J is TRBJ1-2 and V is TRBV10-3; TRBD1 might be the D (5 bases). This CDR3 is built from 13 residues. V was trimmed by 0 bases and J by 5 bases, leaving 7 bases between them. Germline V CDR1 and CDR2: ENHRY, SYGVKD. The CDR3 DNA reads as TGTGCCATCAGTGAGTCGCCAGGGTATGGCTACACCTTC. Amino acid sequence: CAISESPGYGYTF.

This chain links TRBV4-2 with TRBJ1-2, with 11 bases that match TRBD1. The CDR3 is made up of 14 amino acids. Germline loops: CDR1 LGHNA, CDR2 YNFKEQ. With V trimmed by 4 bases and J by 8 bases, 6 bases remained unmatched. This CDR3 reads CASSREGQGVGYTF. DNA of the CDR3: TGTGCCAGCAGCCGAGAGGGACAGGGGGTAGGCTACACCTTC.

CDR3 loop: CSVTSPTGSYEQYF. DNA for the CDR3: TGCAGCGTTACCTCGCCGACAGGGTCCTACGAGCAGTACTTC. The genes are TRBV29-1 and TRBJ2-7; 7 bases are a match to TRBD1. V trimming: 5 bases; J trimming: 1 base; junction bases outside the gene matches: 8. CDR1 SQVTM and CDR2 ANQGSEA come from the germline V gene. The CDR3 contains 14 residues.

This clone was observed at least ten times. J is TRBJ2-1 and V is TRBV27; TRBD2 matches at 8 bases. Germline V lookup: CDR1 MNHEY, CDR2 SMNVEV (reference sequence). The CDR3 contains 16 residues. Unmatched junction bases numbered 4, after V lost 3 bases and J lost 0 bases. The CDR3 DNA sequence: TGTGCCAGCAGTTTCTCCAGCGGGAGCTCCTACAATGAGCAGTTCTTC. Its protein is CASSFSSGSSYNEQFF.

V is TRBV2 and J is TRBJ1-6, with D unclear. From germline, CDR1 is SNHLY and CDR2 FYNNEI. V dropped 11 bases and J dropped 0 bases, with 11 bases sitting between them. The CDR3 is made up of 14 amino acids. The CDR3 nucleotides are TGTGCCGATGCGGAGGGCTCCTATAATTCACCCCTCCACTTT. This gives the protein CADAEGSYNSPLHF. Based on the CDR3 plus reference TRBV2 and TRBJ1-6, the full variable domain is EPEVTQTPSHQVTQMGQEVILRCVPISNHLYFYWYRQILGQKVEFLVSFYNNEISEKSEIFDDQFSVERPDGSNFTLKIRSTKLEDSAMYFCADAEGSYNSPLHFGNGTRLTVT.

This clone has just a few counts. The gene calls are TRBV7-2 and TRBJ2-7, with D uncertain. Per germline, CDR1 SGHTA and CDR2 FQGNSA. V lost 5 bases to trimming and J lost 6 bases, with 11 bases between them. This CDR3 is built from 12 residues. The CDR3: CASSRSSAEQYF. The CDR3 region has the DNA TGTGCCAGCAGCCGGAGCAGTGCCGAGCAGTACTTC.